One sample yielded the 21 T cell receptor beta chains listed below, sequenced in a study of early T cells in non-severe SARS-CoV-2 infection. One entry per CDR3 protein results from TCRdb running MiXCR on the 5' RACE reads. This table has roughly 51,000 distinct CDR3 sequences, 6.5% appearing once. This specimen was whole blood, taken at baseline. The receptors shown here come from an adult who was a healthcare worker with PCR-confirmed SARS-CoV-2 infection or an uninfected control (not recorded which).

The chain carries TRBV29-1 and TRBJ2-5, with 9 nucleotides matching TRBD2. CDR1 is SQVTM, CDR2 ANQGSEA, per germline. This CDR3 spans 15 amino acids. With 4 bases clipped from V and 5 bases from J, the junction kept 11 bases outside the gene matches. CDR3 coding DNA: TGCAGCGTTGCGGGACTAGCCCTAGAAGGGGAGACCCAGTACTTC. Translating it yields CSVAGLALEGETQYF. Full variable domain (remainder filled in from reference TRBV29-1 and TRBJ2-5): SAVISQKPSRDICQRGTSLTIQCQVDSQVTMMFWYRQQPGQSLTLIATANQGSEATYESGFVIDKFPISRPNLTFSTLTVSNMSPEDSSIYLCSVAGLALEGETQYFGPGTRLLVL.

Many counts were recorded for this clonotype. The rearrangement joins TRBV11-2 to TRBJ2-7; 9 nucleotides match TRBD2. Unmatched junction bases numbered 3, after V lost 1 base and J lost 2 bases. CDR3 length: 15 residues. In germline, CDR1 is SGHAT, CDR2 FQNNGV. The CDR3 DNA reads as TGTGCCAGCAGCTTAGGTCTAGCGGGAACCTACGAGCAGTACTTC. Translated, it gives CASSLGLAGTYEQYF.

The sample holds many counts of this clonotype. V and J are TRBV5-1 and TRBJ2-1; tentatively, D is TRBD1 (6 bases). Per germline, CDR1 SGHRS and CDR2 YFSETQ. The CDR3 runs 14 residues. V gave up 4 bases and J gave up 8 bases, with 16 bases separating them. The CDR3 reads CASSLIVSGDEQFF. For the CDR3, the DNA is TGCGCCAGCAGCCTAATCGTCTCAGGGGATGAGCAGTTCTTC.

This clonotype came up many times. V usage is TRBV7-2 and J usage is TRBJ1-1, with 7 bases lining up with TRBD1. The CDR3 covers 13 residues. The trim removed 5 bases at V and 5 bases at J, leaving 5 bases unmatched. Germline CDR1 SGHTA, CDR2 FQGNSA. The CDR3 loop reads CASSRQGRTEAFF. The CDR3 DNA reads as TGTGCCAGCAGCAGACAGGGTCGAACTGAAGCTTTCTTT.

This clonotype was detected only a few times. The J gene is TRBJ2-2, the V gene TRBV20-1; maybe TRBD1 (6 bases). From germline, CDR1 is DFQATT and CDR2 SNEGSKA (reference sequence). The CDR3 runs to 16 residues. V was cut by 3 bases and J by 0 bases, with 14 bases left in between. Written as DNA, the CDR3 is TGCAGTGCTAGGGACCGGGACATCGCGAACACCGGGGAGCTGTTTTTT. Its protein is CSARDRDIANTGELFF.

The V and J genes are TRBV6-5 and TRBJ1-5, with 7 bases aligning to TRBD1. Germline trimming cut 6 bases from V and 2 bases from J; bases unmatched to any gene: 13. The germline gives CDR1 MNHEY, CDR2 SVGAGI. CDR3 length: 17 amino acids. CDR3 protein: CASRAGQLTGGNQPQHF. The CDR3 nucleotides read TGTGCCAGCAGGGCGGGACAGCTGACTGGTGGCAATCAGCCCCAGCATTTT.

CDR3 sequence (DNA): TGCGCCAGCCGAACTTTCGACAGCTCCTACAATGAGCAGTTCTTC. It is translated as CASRTFDSSYNEQFF. The chain has TRBV4-3 and TRBJ2-1; D may be TRBD1 (5 bases). V lost 8 bases and J 0 bases, leaving 14 bases between the germline ends. CDR3 length: 15 amino acids. Germline V gene sequence: CDR1 LGHNA, CDR2 YSLEER.

This clonotype came up many times. The J gene is TRBJ1-5, the V gene TRBV29-1; D remains ambiguous. The V and J ends lost 8 bases and 5 bases respectively, with 7 bases between them. Germline values: CDR1 SQVTM, CDR2 ANQGSEA. The CDR3 contains 10 residues. CDR3 sequence: CSSLHQPQHF. The CDR3 region has the DNA TGCAGCTCCCTCCATCAGCCCCAGCATTTT.

This clonotype was detected many times. This rearrangement joins TRBV7-2 to TRBJ1-5, with D perhaps TRBD1 (6 bases). V lost 2 bases and J lost 4, with 15 bases in between. The germline gives CDR1 SGHTA, CDR2 FQGNSA. The CDR3 has 16 residues. The CDR3 coding sequence is TGTGCCAGCAGCTTACAGCCGGGGGCCCAAAATCAGCCCCAGCATTTT. The encoded protein is CASSLQPGAQNQPQHF.

The gene calls are TRBV6-2 or TRBV6-3 and TRBJ1-6; maybe TRBD1 (6 bases). This CDR3 spans 15 amino acids. In germline, CDR1 is MNHEY, CDR2 SVGEGT. With 4 bases removed from V and 5 bases from J, the gap between germline ends came to 12 bases. For the CDR3, the DNA is TGTGCCAGCAGTTTTGGGGGCGCGGATAATTCACCCCTCCACTTT. Residues: CASSFGGADNSPLHF.

At least ten counts were recorded for this clonotype. Here the CDR3 reads CASSSWTRTEKLFF. CDR3 sequence (DNA): TGTGCCAGCAGCTCCTGGACGAGGACCGAAAAACTGTTTTTT. The chain links TRBV5-5 to TRBJ1-4; no reliable D call. CDR1 is SGHKS and CDR2 is YYEKEE in the germline V gene (reference sequence). The CDR3 is made up of 14 amino acids. V lost 3 bases, J lost 8 bases, and 14 bases lay in between.

This clonotype was observed many times. The chain carries TRBV7-6 and TRBJ2-1; 14 bases are shared with TRBD2. V dropped 5 bases and J dropped 12; count of bases not matched to a gene: 9. The V gene's germline CDR1 is SGHVS and CDR2 FNYEAQ. CDR3 length equals 15 residues. CDR3 sequence: CASSPGLAGVVGQFF. CDR3 sequence (DNA): TGTGCCAGCAGCCCGGGACTAGCGGGGGTGGTGGGGCAGTTCTTC.

This clonotype was counted many times. The genes are TRBV20-1 and TRBJ1-5; D not resolved. The V gene's germline CDR1 is DFQATT and CDR2 SNEGSKA (reference sequence). The CDR3 contains 14 residues. V was clipped by 6 bases and J by 4 bases, with 16 bases between them. This CDR3 is CSAGGARLNQPQHF. The CDR3 bases are TGCAGTGCCGGAGGAGCGAGACTTAATCAGCCCCAGCATTTT.

This clonotype was seen repeatedly, ten times or more. The chain carries TRBV15 and TRBJ1-6; no clear D. The CDR3 is made up of 14 amino acids. V was shortened by 1 base and J by 10 bases, with 11 bases between the two germline ends. Germline V gives CDR1 LNHNV, CDR2 YYDKDF (reference sequence). DNA for the CDR3: TGTGCCACCAGCAGAGGAGAGCCGCCATCACCCCTCCACTTT. Translated, it gives CATSRGEPPSPLHF.

The genes are TRBV7-6 and TRBJ2-5; 9 nucleotides match TRBD2. V trimming: 2 bases; J trimming: 3 bases; junction bases outside the gene matches: 16. Per the germline V gene, CDR1 is SGHVS and CDR2 is FNYEAQ. This CDR3 is 19 amino acids long. The CDR3 region is CASSLRGGLAQRPEETQYF. The CDR3 bases are TGTGCCAGCAGCTTAAGAGGGGGACTAGCCCAAAGACCCGAAGAGACCCAGTACTTC. The full variable domain, in which reference TRBV7-6 and TRBJ2-5 provide the parts outside the CDR3, is GAGVSQSPRYKVTKRGQDVALRCDPISGHVSLYWYRQALGQGPEFLTYFNYEAQQDKSGLPNDRFSAERPEGSISTLTIQRTEQRDSAMYRCASSLRGGLAQRPEETQYFGPGTRLLVL.

This clonotype was counted at least ten times. The chain is built from TRBV9 and TRBJ1-1; 7 bases match TRBD1. CDR1 is SGDLS and CDR2 is YYNGEE in the germline V gene. The CDR3 has 15 amino acids. V trimming: 0 bases; J trimming: 0 bases; junction bases outside the gene matches: 2. The CDR3 reads CASSVGQGLNTEAFF. Here the CDR3 DNA reads TGTGCCAGCAGCGTAGGACAGGGCCTGAACACTGAAGCTTTCTTT.

The rearrangement uses TRBV29-1 and TRBJ2-5; the D is unclear. Germline CDR1 is SQVTM and CDR2 is ANQGSEA. Trimming took 7 bases from V and 0 from J, leaving 6 bases between them. The CDR3 sequence is 11 residues long. The chain's CDR3 is CSADHQETQYF. The CDR3 DNA is TGCAGCGCCGACCACCAAGAGACCCAGTACTTC.

In its sample, this clonotype was seen many times. The gene calls are TRBV12-5 and TRBJ2-1, with no clear D. In germline, CDR1 is LGHNT, CDR2 FRNRAP. V was trimmed by 2 bases and J by 12 bases, leaving 14 bases between them. This CDR3 comprises 13 residues. The DNA for the CDR3 is TGTGCTAGTGGTTTGTCCGGAGTTGGTGTGCAGTTCTTC. Protein: CASGLSGVGVQFF.

The CDR3 protein is CASSRNWAYNEQFF. The CDR3 DNA reads TGTGCCAGCAGCCGGAACTGGGCCTACAATGAGCAGTTCTTC. V is TRBV7-9 and J is TRBJ2-1; D is ambiguous. V was trimmed by 5 bases and J by 2 bases, leaving 10 bases between them. The CDR3 consists of 14 residues. Germline CDR1 and CDR2: SEHNR and FQNEAQ (reference sequence).

The CDR3 sequence: CASSHGTSYEQFF. CDR3 coding DNA: TGTGCCAGCAGCCACGGGACTAGCTATGAGCAGTTCTTC. V is TRBV6-2 or TRBV6-3 and J is TRBJ2-1; 9 nucleotides match TRBD2. Germline V gene data show CDR1 as MNHEY and CDR2 as SVGEGT. This CDR3 is built from 13 residues. V lost 6 bases and J lost 8; bases outside the gene matches: 5.

The gene calls are TRBV11-2 and TRBJ2-2; D call uncertain. From germline, CDR1 is SGHAT and CDR2 FQNNGV. The V end was cut by 5 bases, the J end by 0 bases, with 13 bases between. The CDR3 has 16 amino acids. The CDR3 DNA is TGTGCCAGCAGCGCTGTTAGGCAGCCGAACACCGGGGAGCTGTTTTTT. It is translated as CASSAVRQPNTGELFF.